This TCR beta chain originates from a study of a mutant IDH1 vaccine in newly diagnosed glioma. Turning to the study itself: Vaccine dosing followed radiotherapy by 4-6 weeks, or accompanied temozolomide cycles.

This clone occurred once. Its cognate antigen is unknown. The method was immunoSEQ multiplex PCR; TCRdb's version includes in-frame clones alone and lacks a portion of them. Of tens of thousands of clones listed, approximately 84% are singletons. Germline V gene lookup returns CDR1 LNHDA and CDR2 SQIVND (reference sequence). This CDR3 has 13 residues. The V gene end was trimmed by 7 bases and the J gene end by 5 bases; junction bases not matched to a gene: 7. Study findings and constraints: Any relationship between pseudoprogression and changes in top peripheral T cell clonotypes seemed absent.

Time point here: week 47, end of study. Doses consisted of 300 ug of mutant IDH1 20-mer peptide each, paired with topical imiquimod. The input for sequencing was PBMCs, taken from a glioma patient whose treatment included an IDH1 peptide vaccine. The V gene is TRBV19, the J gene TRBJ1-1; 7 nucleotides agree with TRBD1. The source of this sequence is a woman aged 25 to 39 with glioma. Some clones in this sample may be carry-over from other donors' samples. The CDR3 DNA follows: TGTGCCAGTACAGGGGGATCGGGAACTGAAGCTTTCTTT. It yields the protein CASTGGSGTEAFF.